This T cell receptor beta chain was identified in a study of T cells in Graves' hyperthyroidism and ophthalmopathy. Study summary: At the time of initial diagnosis and before any treatment, peripheral blood was collected.

In the case of this clonotype: Its cognate antigen is unknown. Since a much larger clone is just one base distant, this may be a read error.

Clinical symptoms, serum thyroxine and TRAb, thyroid ultrasound and orbital computed tomography were used for the diagnoses. It was 8.5 to 10 ml of fresh peripheral blood that supplied the PBMCs. The source material, RNA transcripts, was used to amplify TCR beta CDR3 regions. First-round RT-PCR of the TCR CDR3 relied on the HTBI primer set. TCRdb recomputed calls from the multiplex PCR reads with MiXCR, one row per CDR3 protein. This sample yields a few hundred thousand distinct CDR3 sequences, of which more than 15% are seen a single time; approximately 7.5% belongs to the top ten. There are 15 residues in the CDR3. Trimming pared 3 bases from V and 4 bases from J, leaving 12 bases between. The germline V gene has CDR1 LGHDT and CDR2 YNNKEL (reference sequence). General study findings and limits: The authors' 13 V-J model separated ophthalmopathy from stable hyperthyroidism.

V and J are TRBV3-1 and TRBJ1-4, with D unresolved. The sequence was obtained from a woman between 18 and 29 years old with Graves' hyperthyroidism. The sequencing sample was made of blood. The DNA of the CDR3 is TGTGCCAGCAGCCATTGGATAGGGATTAATGAAAAACTGTTTTTT. Amino acid sequence: CASSHWIGINEKLFF. The variable domain in full, completed from reference TRBV3-1 and TRBJ1-4, reads DTAVSQTPKYLVTQMGNDKSIKCEQNLGHDTMYWYKQDSKKFLKIMFSYNNKELIINETVPNRFSPKSPDKAHLNLHINSLELGDSAVYFCASSHWIGINEKLFFGSGTQLSVL.